The 8 T cell receptor beta chains in this list originate from one sample, sequenced in a study of blood T cell repertoires in COVID-19. Clones were sequenced by immunoSEQ multiplex PCR, and TCRdb holds only the in-frame ones, with some missing. The sample has roughly 100,000 clones; 85% are singletons. The sample was peripheral blood. These TCRs come from a man in his fifties or sixties with acute or convalescent COVID-19.

The table lists this clone with a few counts. V usage is TRBV7-6 and J usage is TRBJ1-6; 7 bases match TRBD1. V was clipped by 4 bases and J by 4 bases; unmatched bases: 16. This CDR3 contains 19 residues. The germline V gene has CDR1 SGHVS and CDR2 FNYEAQ. The CDR3 loop is CASSSHRGPSAEYNSPLHF. As DNA, the CDR3 is TGTGCCAGCAGCTCCCACAGGGGCCCCTCCGCAGAGTATAATTCACCCCTCCACTTT.

This clone was seen only once. J is TRBJ2-3 and V is TRBV27; D ambiguous. Per germline, CDR1 MNHEY and CDR2 SMNVEV (reference sequence). V was trimmed by 2 bases and J by 12 bases, leaving 9 bases between them. The CDR3 spans 11 residues. The CDR3 region has the DNA TGTGCCAGCAGTTTAGGTGGCCCCCAGTATTTT. The encoded protein is CASSLGGPQYF.

This clone was seen a single time. The gene calls are TRBV9 and TRBJ2-1, with D tentatively TRBD2 (6 bases). CDR1 is SGDLS, CDR2 YYNGEE, per germline. V lost 0 bases to trimming and J lost 9 bases, with 10 bases between them. CDR3 length: 13 residues. CDR3 coding DNA: TGTGCCAGCAGCGTAGGGGGGAGGAGTGAGCAGTTCTTC. Protein sequence: CASSVGGRSEQFF.

This chain uses TRBV7-2 with TRBJ2-1; 8 positions agree with TRBD2. Germline V gene sequence: CDR1 SGHTA, CDR2 FQGNSA. This CDR3 contains 13 residues. V was pared by 8 bases and J by 0 bases, with 0 bases of the junction left unmatched. CDR3 bases: TGTGCCAGCCGGGAGGGCTCCTACAATGAGCAGTTCTTC. Translating it yields CASREGSYNEQFF.

This clone came up once. This rearrangement joins TRBV14 to TRBJ1-1, with a tentative D call TRBD1 (5 bases). Germline CDR1 is SGHDN and CDR2 is FVKESK. The CDR3 sequence is 13 residues long. Trimming shortened V by 2 bases and J by 5 bases, and 9 bases separated the two germline ends. The DNA for the CDR3 is TGTGCCAGCAGCCAAATGGGGGGGACTGAAGCTTTCTTT. This sequence encodes CASSQMGGTEAFF.

This clone was picked up one time. The chain recombines TRBV6-5 with TRBJ1-3, with 7 bases lining up with TRBD1. CDR3 length: 15 amino acids. Germline assignment: CDR1 MNHEY and CDR2 SVGAGI. J lost 2 bases, V lost 6 bases, and 7 bases had no gene match. CDR3 residues: CASRGTVQAGNTIYF. CDR3 sequence (DNA): TGTGCCAGCAGGGGGACAGTTCAGGCTGGAAACACCATATATTTT.

This clone has only a few counts. CDR3 DNA sequence: TGTGCCAGCAGCGTAGATGGAGACAGGAATGAAAAACTGTTTTTT. Translating it yields CASSVDGDRNEKLFF. The rearrangement links TRBV9 to TRBJ1-4; a possible D gene is TRBD1 (6 bases). This CDR3 region has 15 residues. Germline V gives CDR1 SGDLS, CDR2 YYNGEE. Trimming pared 0 bases from V and 5 bases from J, leaving 11 bases between.

The chain recombines TRBV7-6 with TRBJ2-7; TRBD1 agrees at 10 bases. The CDR3 is 16 amino acids. CDR1 is SGHVS, CDR2 FNYEAQ, per germline. With V trimmed by 5 bases and J by 5 bases, 12 bases remained unmatched. This CDR3 is CASSPTGGKRMDEQYF. As DNA, the CDR3 is TGTGCCAGCAGCCCGACAGGGGGCAAGAGGATGGACGAGCAGTACTTC.